These 14 T cell receptor beta chains were all obtained from the same sample, sequenced in a study of response to subunit inactivated influenza vaccine (dated by TCRdb to 2016 to 2018). Libraries came from RT-PCR. The instrument was an Illumina HiSeq 2500. The raw public data were reprocessed by TCRdb itself: fastp quality trimming at Q25, MiXCR clonotype calling, in-frame beta chains only. Each CDR3 protein appears once, grouped with its most common genes and DNA. The sample profile shows roughly 650,000 distinct CDR3 sequences; 15% to 19% of them were found once. The ten largest clones add up to approximately 10% of the sample. The sequencing used PBMCs from blood, collected 11 to 12 days after vaccination. Receptors were obtained from a man aged 45-65 years who received an inactivated influenza vaccine. Donor details come from another sample of the same person, matched by shared clones.

The CDR3 reads CASSFLSRGALTGEQFF. CDR3 bases: TGTGCCAGCAGTTTCCTCTCGAGGGGGGCCTTAACAGGGGAGCAGTTCTTC. This chain uses TRBV6-5 with TRBJ2-1; D is possibly TRBD1 or TRBD2 (6 bases each). Deletions cut 4 bases from V and 10 bases from J, with 26 bases between. Germline assignment: CDR1 MNHEY and CDR2 SVGAGI. The CDR3 covers 17 residues.

A few counts support this clonotype. The chain combines TRBV29-1 with TRBJ1-4, with no clear D. CDR3 length equals 13 residues. Trimming left V 0 bases short and J 8 bases short, with 10 bases between. Looked up from germline, CDR1 is SQVTM and CDR2 is ANQGSEA. The CDR3 sequence: CSVEDRTAEKLFF. Written as DNA, the CDR3 is TGCAGCGTTGAAGATCGAACAGCAGAAAAACTGTTTTTT.

This clonotype was found a few times. The chain joins TRBV9 to TRBJ2-5; D is unresolved. V was pared by 0 bases and J by 2 bases, with 5 bases between. The CDR3 runs 13 residues. CDR1 is SGDLS, CDR2 YYNGEE, per germline. CDR3 nucleotides: TGTGCCAGCAGCGTAGAATCTCAAGAGACCCAGTACTTC. Translating it yields CASSVESQETQYF.

This clonotype occurred many times. The chain couples TRBV24-1 to TRBJ2-5, with D perhaps being TRBD1 or TRBD2 (5 bases each). This CDR3 has 16 amino acids. Trimming stripped 4 bases from V and 4 bases from J, with 18 bases between. Per the germline V gene, CDR1 is KGHDR and CDR2 is SFDVKD. As DNA, the CDR3 is TGTGCCACCAGTGAGGGGACCGGGACCTTAAGAGAGACCCAGTACTTC. Protein sequence: CATSEGTGTLRETQYF.

This clonotype was detected a few times. The chain combines TRBV6-6 with TRBJ1-3, with 11 bases aligning to TRBD1. CDR1 is MNHNY and CDR2 is SVGAGI in the germline V gene (reference sequence). CDR3 length: 15 residues. V dropped 10 bases and J dropped 3; count of bases not matched to a gene: 8. CDR3 sequence reads: CATTRDRGNGNTIYF. The CDR3 DNA reads as TGTGCCACCACTCGGGACAGGGGGAATGGAAACACCATATATTTT.

This chain uses TRBV7-2 with TRBJ2-1; the D gene is possibly TRBD2 (6 bases). Looked up from germline, CDR1 is SGHTA and CDR2 is FQGNSA. V was clipped by 5 bases and J by 1 base, with 12 bases between them. The length of the CDR3 is 15 residues. The CDR3 spells CASSRTGTSYNEQFF. The DNA of the CDR3 is TGTGCCAGCAGCCGTACCGGGACTTCCTACAATGAGCAGTTCTTC.

The chain couples TRBV5-1 to TRBJ2-1, with D perhaps TRBD2 (6 bases). CDR3 length: 16 residues. V was cut by 5 bases and J by 8 bases, with 23 bases left in between. Germline V lookup: CDR1 SGHRS, CDR2 YFSETQ. CDR3: CASRQDFGGPGYEQFF. The CDR3 region has the DNA TGCGCCAGCAGGCAAGACTTCGGGGGACCGGGCTATGAGCAGTTCTTC.

The chain recombines TRBV5-6 with TRBJ1-5; 8 nucleotides align to TRBD1. Germline V gives CDR1 SGHDT, CDR2 YYEEEE. The V segment lost 3 bases and the J segment 5 bases; nucleotides outside the gene matches: 4. This CDR3 contains 14 residues. DNA of the CDR3: TGTGCCAGCAGCTCCAGGGGGCTGGATCAGCCCCAGCATTTT. It specifies CASSSRGLDQPQHF.

The chain employs TRBV6-1 and TRBJ2-1; TRBD2 matches 10 bases. Germline V CDR1 and CDR2: MNHNS, SASEGT. V gave up 6 bases and J gave up 2 bases; unmatched junction bases: 10. The CDR3 is 17 amino acids. CDR3 protein: CASSPPHSGRAYNEQFF. CDR3 DNA: TGTGCCAGCAGCCCCCCCCACAGCGGGAGGGCCTACAATGAGCAGTTCTTC.

This clonotype has just a few counts. V is TRBV18 and J is TRBJ2-7, with a possible D match to TRBD1 (5 bases). Germline CDR1 KGHSH, CDR2 LQKENI. This CDR3 spans 13 amino acids. Trimming removed 1 base at V and 5 bases at J, with 9 bases between. CDR3 protein: CASSPRQNDEQYF. CDR3 DNA: TGTGCCAGCTCACCACGACAGAACGACGAGCAGTACTTC.

This clonotype has a handful of counts. The chain links TRBV5-1 to TRBJ2-3, with 11 bases matching TRBD1. The V gene end was trimmed by 2 bases and the J gene end by 2 bases; junction bases not matched to a gene: 7. CDR1 is SGHRS, CDR2 YFSETQ, per germline. The CDR3 sequence is 17 residues long. CDR3: CASSFDGQGAVTDTQYF. DNA of the CDR3: TGCGCCAGCAGCTTCGACGGACAGGGGGCGGTCACAGATACGCAGTATTTT.

The chain links TRBV7-9 to TRBJ2-1, with TRBD2 matching 11 bases. V shed 5 bases, J shed 0 bases, and the junction held 3 bases outside the gene matches. The CDR3 is 16 amino acids. CDR1 is SEHNR, CDR2 FQNEAQ, per germline (reference sequence). CDR3 sequence reads: CASSRLAGNSYNEQFF. The CDR3 DNA follows: TGTGCCAGCAGCAGACTAGCGGGGAACTCCTACAATGAGCAGTTCTTC.

This clonotype was seen only a few times. The rearrangement uses TRBV12-3 or TRBV12-4 and TRBJ2-7; D gene uncertain. The CDR3 is 17 residues long. Trimming took 2 bases from V and 6 from J, leaving 23 bases between them. The CDR3: CASSLRVFVPPLGEQYF. The DNA of the CDR3 is TGTGCCAGCAGTTTAAGGGTTTTTGTGCCTCCCCTGGGCGAGCAGTACTTC.

This clonotype was seen a handful of times. The V call is TRBV20-1, the J call TRBJ2-7; no clear D gene. Looked up from germline, CDR1 is DFQATT and CDR2 is SNEGSKA (reference sequence). The CDR3 length is 14 residues. V gave up 1 base and J gave up 1 base, with 11 bases separating them. CDR3 protein: CSARGLTESYEQYF. The CDR3 region has the DNA TGCAGTGCTAGAGGCCTAACGGAATCCTACGAGCAGTACTTC.